One and the same sample provided the 24 T cell receptor beta chains below, sequenced in a study of OX40 agonist ivuxolimab in advanced cancers. Produced via immunoSEQ multiplex PCR; TCRdb's table is partial and in-frame only. The data show some 91,000 clones, with around 87% seen just once and 3.5% to 5.5% held by the top ten. The sequencing here drew on CD4+ or CD8+ T cells sorted from blood, taken in a trial of the OX40 agonist ivuxolimab. The receptors here all came from an adult with an advanced solid tumor such as melanoma, head and neck, liver or kidney cancer.

The chain links TRBV9 to TRBJ2-3; D remains ambiguous. CDR1 and CDR2 (germline): SGDLS, YYNGEE. The CDR3 consists of 15 residues. V lost 3 bases and J lost 2, with 13 bases in between. DNA for the CDR3: TGTGCCAGCAGCGCCTACGACGGAATCACAGATACGCAGTATTTT. Residues: CASSAYDGITDTQYF.

The chain combines TRBV15 with TRBJ1-3; no firm D call. This CDR3 spans 15 amino acids. Germline lookup yields CDR1 LNHNV and CDR2 YYDKDF (reference sequence). Deletions cut 1 base from V and 0 bases from J, with 7 bases between. The DNA of the CDR3 is TGTGCCACCAGCAGAGCGGGCATCTCTGGAAACACCATATATTTT. It codes for CATSRAGISGNTIYF.

This chain joins TRBV15 and TRBJ1-5; a possible D gene is TRBD1 (5 bases). The germline V and J ends were trimmed by 4 bases and 1 base, with 11 bases remaining between them. CDR3 length equals 15 residues. From germline, CDR1 is LNHNV and CDR2 YYDKDF (reference sequence). The CDR3 protein is CATSTGRASNQPQHF. In DNA, the CDR3 is TGTGCCACCAGCACAGGGAGGGCAAGCAATCAGCCCCAGCATTTT.

To note about this clone: The junction departs from the called germline gene at one end, perhaps through a read error. The J gene is TRBJ1-1, the V gene TRBV7-7, with unresolved D. Germline V gene lookup returns CDR1 SSHAT and CDR2 FNYEAQ (reference sequence). This CDR3 spans 14 amino acids. CDR3 DNA sequence: TGTGCTAGCAGCCCCCCTGGTCGGAACACTGAAGCTTTCTTT. This translates into CASSPPGRNTEAFF. Using reference TRBV7-7 and TRBJ1-1 for the parts outside the CDR3, the full variable domain is GAGVSQSPRYKVTKRGQDVTLRCDPISSHATLYWYQQALGQGPEFLTYFNYEAQPDKSGLPSDRFSAERPEGSISTLTIQRTEQRDSAMYRCASSPPGRNTEAFFGQGTRLTVV.

The chain links TRBV27 to TRBJ1-4, with a possible D match to TRBD1 (5 bases). Trimming took 6 bases from V and 8 from J, leaving 19 bases between them. CDR1 MNHEY and CDR2 SMNVEV come from the germline V gene (reference sequence). The CDR3 is 15 amino acids. This CDR3 reads CASSLGSGPWEKLFF. CDR3 DNA: TGTGCCAGCAGCCTTGGGTCGGGGCCGTGGGAAAAACTGTTTTTT.

The rearrangement links TRBV2 to TRBJ2-7; D might be TRBD2 (5 bases). The germline V and J ends were trimmed by 2 bases and 0 bases, with 8 bases remaining between them. The CDR3 sequence is 14 residues long. Germline V CDR1 and CDR2: SNHLY, FYNNEI. The CDR3: CASSERESSYEQYF. The CDR3 coding sequence is TGTGCCAGCAGTGAACGGGAAAGCTCCTACGAGCAGTACTTC.

This chain uses TRBV28 with TRBJ1-1; D not certain. Germline V gene lookup returns CDR1 MDHEN and CDR2 SYDVKM. This CDR3 region has 13 residues. Trimming took off 4 bases at V and 0 bases at J, with 6 bases between the two ends. The CDR3 reads CASSSGMNTEAFF. The CDR3 region has the DNA TGTGCCAGCAGTTCTGGGATGAACACTGAAGCTTTCTTT. Combining the CDR3 with reference TRBV28 and TRBJ1-1 gives the whole variable domain DVKVTQSSRYLVKRTGEKVFLECVQDMDHENMFWYRQDPGLGLRLIYFSYDVKMKEKGDIPEGYSVSREKKERFSLILESASTNQTSMYLCASSSGMNTEAFFGQGTRLTVV.

The CDR3 sequence is CASSSYKTGGNEKLFF. As DNA, the CDR3 is TGTGCCAGCAGCTCGTACAAGACAGGGGGTAATGAAAAACTGTTTTTT. The chain joins TRBV7-2 to TRBJ1-4, with 9 nucleotides matching TRBD1. This CDR3 has 16 residues. V gave up 4 bases and J gave up 4 bases; unmatched junction bases: 7. Looked up from germline, CDR1 is SGHTA and CDR2 is FQGNSA.

This chain links TRBV5-1 with TRBJ2-3; TRBD2 agrees at 9 bases. This CDR3 is 15 amino acids long. Looked up from germline, CDR1 is SGHRS and CDR2 is YFSETQ. V gave up 0 bases and J gave up 6 bases; unmatched junction bases: 5. The CDR3, as DNA: TGCGCCAGCAGCTTGGAAGCGGGAGGAATTGATACGCAGTATTTT. Protein product: CASSLEAGGIDTQYF.

The chain carries TRBV7-8 and TRBJ2-3, with D maybe TRBD2 (5 bases). V lost 1 base, J lost 7 bases, and 9 bases lay in between. The CDR3 spans 13 residues. Germline lookup yields CDR1 SGHVS and CDR2 FQNEAQ. The CDR3 DNA sequence: TGTGCCAGCAGCTTAGATCCGGGGAATACGCAGTATTTT. Translation: CASSLDPGNTQYF.

The chain has TRBV18 and TRBJ2-7, with 10 bases fitting TRBD2. V dropped 2 bases and J dropped 6; count of bases not matched to a gene: 13. The germline CDR1 and CDR2 sequences are KGHSH and LQKENI. The CDR3 length is 17 residues. CDR3 coding DNA: TGTGCCAGCTCACCAGTTCCTAGCGGGAGCAGTTTAGGCGAGCAGTACTTC. Its translation is CASSPVPSGSSLGEQYF.

This clone showed up just a few times. The chain employs TRBV7-8 and TRBJ2-2; 13 bases are a match to TRBD2. Germline assignment: CDR1 SGHVS and CDR2 FQNEAQ. Unmatched junction bases numbered 6, after V lost 5 bases and J lost 6 bases. There are 16 residues in the CDR3. For the CDR3, the DNA is TGTGCCAGCAGCGTTCGACTAGCGGGAGGACCCGGGGAGCTGTTTTTT. Protein: CASSVRLAGGPGELFF. Together with reference TRBV7-8 and TRBJ2-2, the CDR3 gives the full variable domain: GAGVSQSPRYKVAKRGQDVALRCDPISGHVSLFWYQQALGQGPEFLTYFQNEAQLDKSGLPSDRFFAERPEGSVSTLKIQRTQQEDSAVYLCASSVRLAGGPGELFFGEGSRLTVL.

In DNA form, the CDR3 reads TGCGCCAGCAGCCTCTCGGCAGGGGGCGGCTTGAACACTGAAGCTTTCTTT. Encoded protein: CASSLSAGGGLNTEAFF. The chain employs TRBV5-1 and TRBJ1-1, with TRBD1 matching 8 bases. Germline-derived CDR1 and CDR2 are SGHRS and YFSETQ. Germline trimming cut 4 bases from V and 0 bases from J; bases unmatched to any gene: 11. This CDR3 has 17 residues. Looking up the rest from reference TRBV5-1 and TRBJ1-1 gives the full variable domain: KAGVTQTPRYLIKTRGQQVTLSCSPISGHRSVSWYQQTPGQGLQFLFEYFSETQRNKGNFPGRFSGRQFSNSRSEMNVSTLELGDSALYLCASSLSAGGGLNTEAFFGQGTRLTVV.

The chain carries TRBV11-2 and TRBJ1-3, with D unclear. The CDR3 totals 15 residues. Germline V CDR1 and CDR2: SGHAT, FQNNGV. V gave up 4 bases and J gave up 0 bases, with 10 bases separating them. The DNA of the CDR3 is TGTGCCAGCAGCTCCCTCAGCGTCTCTGGAAACACCATATATTTT. It translates to CASSSLSVSGNTIYF.

This clone was seen just once. The chain carries TRBV15 and TRBJ2-7, with TRBD1 matching 8 bases. The CDR3 contains 12 residues. Unmatched junction bases numbered 1, after V lost 5 bases and J lost 4 bases. CDR1 is LNHNV and CDR2 is YYDKDF in the germline V gene (reference sequence). This CDR3 reads CATSRDRYEQYF. DNA of the CDR3: TGTGCCACCAGCCGGGACAGGTACGAGCAGTACTTC. The full variable domain, in which reference TRBV15 and TRBJ2-7 provide the parts outside the CDR3, is DAMVIQNPRYQVTQFGKPVTLSCSQTLNHNVMYWYQQKSSQAPKLLFHYYDKDFNNEADTPDNFQSRRPNTSFCFLDIRSPGLGDTAMYLCATSRDRYEQYFGPGTRLTVT.

In this sample, this clone turned up a few times. The CDR3 DNA reads as TGCGCCAGCAGCTTGGGGCCGATGTCCTACAATGAGCAGTTCTTC. It specifies CASSLGPMSYNEQFF. The chain uses TRBV5-1 and TRBJ2-1; D remains unclear. V was clipped by 0 bases and J by 1 base, with 8 bases between them. The V gene's germline CDR1 is SGHRS and CDR2 YFSETQ. The CDR3 has 15 amino acids.

This chain joins TRBV10-3 and TRBJ1-2; D perhaps matches TRBD1 (5 bases). Germline V gives CDR1 ENHRY, CDR2 SYGVKD. Deletions cut 0 bases from V and 4 bases from J, with 9 bases between. The CDR3 is 14 amino acids. The CDR3 DNA is TGTGCCATCAGTGAGTCGCTGGGACCCTATGGCTACACCTTC. Its translation is CAISESLGPYGYTF.

The chain has TRBV18 and TRBJ2-2; D unresolved. Trimming shortened V by 2 bases and J by 1 base, and 14 bases separated the two germline ends. CDR1 and CDR2 (germline): KGHSH, LQKENI. The CDR3 has 17 amino acids. The CDR3 nucleotides read TGTGCCAGCTCACCAGGACGTGCGGTTGTGAACACCGGGGAGCTGTTTTTT. This encodes CASSPGRAVVNTGELFF.

This clone was counted a few times. The chain has TRBV15 and TRBJ2-1; 12 bases are a match to TRBD1. The germline gives CDR1 LNHNV, CDR2 YYDKDF (reference sequence). CDR3 length equals 16 residues. After removal of 4 bases from V and 7 bases from J, the junction contained 8 bases not matched to a gene. The CDR3 spells CATSKGDRGHPNEQFF. Here the CDR3 DNA reads TGTGCCACCAGCAAGGGGGACAGGGGGCATCCGAATGAGCAGTTCTTC. Complete variable domain (other parts from reference TRBV15 and TRBJ2-1): DAMVIQNPRYQVTQFGKPVTLSCSQTLNHNVMYWYQQKSSQAPKLLFHYYDKDFNNEADTPDNFQSRRPNTSFCFLDIRSPGLGDTAMYLCATSKGDRGHPNEQFFGPGTRLTVL.

CDR3 bases: TGTGCCTTGACAGTTTCGGTAGCCAAAAACATTCAGTACTTC. It codes for CALTVSVAKNIQYF. The V and J genes are TRBV30 and TRBJ2-4, with D perhaps matching TRBD1 (5 bases). V dropped 7 bases and J dropped 0 bases, with 13 bases sitting between them. Germline V gives CDR1 GTSNPN, CDR2 SVGIG (reference sequence). The CDR3 has 14 residues.

J is TRBJ2-7 and V is TRBV15; 11 positions match TRBD2. The J segment lost 6 bases and the V segment lost 0 bases, leaving 7 bases of the junction unmatched. Germline-derived CDR1 and CDR2 are LNHNV and YYDKDF (reference sequence). The CDR3 has 16 amino acids. The CDR3 sequence: CATSRDKRLAGPEQYF. In DNA, the CDR3 is TGTGCCACCAGCAGAGATAAGAGACTAGCGGGACCCGAGCAGTACTTC.

The genes are TRBV19 and TRBJ2-2, with D possibly matching TRBD1 (5 bases). V was trimmed by 5 bases and J by 0 bases, leaving 10 bases between them. The CDR3 consists of 15 residues. CDR1 and CDR2 from the germline V gene are LNHDA and SQIVND (reference sequence). CDR3 sequence (DNA): TGTGCCAGTAGTCGTGACAGTACGAACACCGGGGAGCTGTTTTTT. Translated: CASSRDSTNTGELFF. Supplemented by reference TRBV19 and TRBJ2-2, the full variable domain reads DGGITQSPKYLFRKEGQNVTLSCEQNLNHDAMYWYRQDPGQGLRLIYYSQIVNDFQKGDIAEGYSVSREKKESFPLTVTSAQKNPTAFYLCASSRDSTNTGELFFGEGSRLTVL.

This sequence joins TRBV29-1 and TRBJ2-3; a possible D gene is TRBD1 (6 bases). CDR1 and CDR2 from the germline V gene are SQVTM and ANQGSEA. The CDR3 length is 14 residues. The ends were cut back, 2 bases at V and 1 base at J, with 10 bases in the middle. The DNA of the CDR3 is TGCAGCGTTGAATCAGGGGTTGGCACAGATACGCAGTATTTT. This sequence encodes CSVESGVGTDTQYF.

This chain links TRBV28 with TRBJ2-3; TRBD2 is a possible D gene (5 bases). This CDR3 has 17 residues. V lost 5 bases, J lost 2 bases, and 20 bases lay in between. The germline gives CDR1 MDHEN, CDR2 SYDVKM. CDR3 region: CASSTAQRALNTDTQYF. CDR3 DNA: TGTGCCAGCAGTACCGCCCAGAGGGCTTTAAACACAGATACGCAGTATTTT.